This TCR beta chain was found in a study of blood T cell repertoires in COVID-19. The assay was immunoSEQ multiplex PCR, and TCRdb's table has in-frame clones only and misses some. The sample includes 150,000 to 200,000 clones, roughly 84% of them seen just once. V gave up 4 bases and J gave up 9 bases, with 15 bases separating them. The germline gives CDR1 SNHLY, CDR2 FYNNEI. The CDR3 covers 13 residues. There are a few counts of this clone. This receptor was identified in a young woman who had been exposed to COVID-19. The chain employs TRBV2 and TRBJ1-2; no clear D. The sequencing input was PBMCs or T cells enriched from blood (not recorded which). CDR3: CASSASEPGSYTF. The CDR3 DNA follows: TGTGCCAGCAGTGCCTCAGAGCCGGGGAGCTACACCTTC.